These 5 T cell receptor beta chains came from one sample sequenced in a study of blood T cell repertoires in COVID-19. Assay used: immunoSEQ multiplex PCR; TCRdb lists only in-frame clones, some missing. The data show tens of thousands of clones, with roughly 86% seen just once and about a third held by the top ten. Sequencing input: peripheral blood. These receptors were taken from a man aged 65-85 years with acute or convalescent COVID-19.

The chain employs TRBV27 and TRBJ2-1; 8 nucleotides match TRBD2. V was pared by 5 bases and J by 8 bases, with 14 bases of the junction left unmatched. The CDR3 is 16 residues long. Germline V gene lookup returns CDR1 MNHEY and CDR2 SMNVEV (reference sequence). The CDR3 sequence: CASSPLLAGPGDEQFF. In DNA form, the CDR3 reads TGTGCCAGCAGTCCCCTTTTAGCGGGACCAGGGGATGAGCAGTTCTTC.

A few counts support this clone. The gene calls are TRBV4-3 and TRBJ1-1; D is ambiguous. The CDR3 has 13 residues. The germline gives CDR1 LGHNA, CDR2 YSLEER. The V end lost 5 bases, the J end lost 1 base, and 8 bases lay between the germline ends. This chain's CDR3 is CASSSRQNTEAFF. The CDR3 nucleotides read TGCGCCAGCAGCTCGCGACAGAACACTGAAGCTTTCTTT.

The rearrangement uses TRBV6-5 and TRBJ2-7; 8 bases align to TRBD1. The CDR3 runs to 13 residues. From germline, CDR1 is MNHEY and CDR2 SVGAGI. The ends lost 8 bases at V and 2 bases at J; junction bases unmatched: 5. The CDR3 loop is CASGQGLTYEQYF. Here the CDR3 DNA reads TGTGCCAGCGGACAGGGCCTAACCTACGAGCAGTACTTC.

The chain uses TRBV5-4 and TRBJ2-7; 10 bases match TRBD1. This CDR3 contains 16 residues. Germline V gene lookup returns CDR1 SGHNT and CDR2 YYREEE (reference sequence). Unmatched junction bases numbered 9, after V lost 0 bases and J lost 6 bases. Here the CDR3 DNA reads TGTGCCAGCAGCTTGGGGGGGACAGGGGATCTTCTCGAGCAGTACTTC. Its protein product is CASSLGGTGDLLEQYF. Using reference TRBV5-4 and TRBJ2-7 for the parts outside the CDR3, the full variable domain is ETGVTQSPTHLIKTRGQQVTLRCSSQSGHNTVSWYQQALGQGPQFIFQYYREEENGRGNFPPRFSGLQFPNYSSELNVNALELDDSALYLCASSLGGTGDLLEQYFGPGTRLTVT.

Ten or more counts support this clone. The chain combines TRBV3-1 (or the pseudogene TRBV3-2) with TRBJ2-2; D is possibly TRBD1 (5 bases). There are 15 residues in the CDR3. Germline CDR1 LGHDT, CDR2 YNNKEL (reference sequence). The V gene lost 0 bases and the J gene lost 4 bases, with 9 bases spanning the gap. The CDR3 is CASSQEQVVTGELFF. In nucleotides, the CDR3 is TGTGCCAGCAGCCAAGAACAGGTGGTCACCGGGGAGCTGTTTTTT.